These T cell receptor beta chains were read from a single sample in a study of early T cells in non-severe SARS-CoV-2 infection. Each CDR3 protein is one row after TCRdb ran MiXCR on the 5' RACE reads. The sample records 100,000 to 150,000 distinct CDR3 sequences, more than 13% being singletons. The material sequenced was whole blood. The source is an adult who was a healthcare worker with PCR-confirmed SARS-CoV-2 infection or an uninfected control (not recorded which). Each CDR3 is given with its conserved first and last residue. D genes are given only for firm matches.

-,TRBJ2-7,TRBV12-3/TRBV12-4,CASSFEGYEQYF
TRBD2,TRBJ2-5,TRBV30,CAWSSIAGGQTQYF
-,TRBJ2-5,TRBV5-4,CASSSTRGGQETQYF
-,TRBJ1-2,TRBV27,CASSFRGANYGYTF
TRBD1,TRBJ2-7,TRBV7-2,CASSYRDRDYEQYF
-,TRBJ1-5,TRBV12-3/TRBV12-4,CASTVRGAINQPQHF
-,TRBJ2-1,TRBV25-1,CASTPRPGADEQFF
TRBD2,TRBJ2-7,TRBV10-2,CASSETSGPYEQYF
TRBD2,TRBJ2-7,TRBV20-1,CSALPTSSLYEQYF
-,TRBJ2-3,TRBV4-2,CASSRETRAGTDTQYF
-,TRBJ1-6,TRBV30,CAWSVSRANDSPLHF
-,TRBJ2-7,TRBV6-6,CASSYEGHPPYEQYF
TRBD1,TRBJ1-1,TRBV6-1,CASSPQETGGTEVFF
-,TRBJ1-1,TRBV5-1,CASSLEGRRTNTEAFF
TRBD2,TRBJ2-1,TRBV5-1,CASSLAGRDEQFF
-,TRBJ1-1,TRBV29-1,CSTRRAGAEAFF
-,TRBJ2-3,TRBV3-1,CASGPTDTQYF
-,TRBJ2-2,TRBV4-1,CASSQDRFVGSGELFF
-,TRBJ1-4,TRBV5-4,CASSLDSLNEKLFF
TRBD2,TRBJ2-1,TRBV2,CASSEELRTSAGDEQFF
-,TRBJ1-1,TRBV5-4,CASSPIRDTREDTEAFF
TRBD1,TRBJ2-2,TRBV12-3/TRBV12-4,CASSPRDRNTGDLFF
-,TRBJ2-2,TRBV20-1,CSARERGYTGELFF
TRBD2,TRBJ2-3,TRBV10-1,CASSESVSGLAGGRWKGTDTQYF
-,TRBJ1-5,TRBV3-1,CASSLSRGNPGQPQHF
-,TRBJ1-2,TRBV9,CASSVDNSNYGYTF
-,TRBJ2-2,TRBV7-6,CASSLAQASNTGELFF
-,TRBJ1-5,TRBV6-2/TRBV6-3,CASSYSVNQPQHF
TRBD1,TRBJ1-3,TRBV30,CAFSTGPGNTIYF
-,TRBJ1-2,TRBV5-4,CASSLARGLIYGYTF
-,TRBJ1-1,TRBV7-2,CASSFGGGGEAFF
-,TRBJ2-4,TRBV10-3,CAISGGNIQYF
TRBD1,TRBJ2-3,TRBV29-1,CSVRQGQHWDTQYF
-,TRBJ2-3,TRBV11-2,CASSLGGFSTDTQYF
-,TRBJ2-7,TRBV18,CASSLGSRAYEQYF
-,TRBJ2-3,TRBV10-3,CAISISSTDTQYF
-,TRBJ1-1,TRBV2,CASSAQKAFF
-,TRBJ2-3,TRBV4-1,CASSQGTQPQYF
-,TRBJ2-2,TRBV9,CASSVGPQRPNTGELFF
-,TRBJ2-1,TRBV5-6,CASSFPFLDEQFF
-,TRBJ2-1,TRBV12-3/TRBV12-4,CASSLGDEQFF
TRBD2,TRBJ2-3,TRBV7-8,CASSLGLAGESGSDTQYF
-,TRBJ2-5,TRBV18,CASSRQEETQYF
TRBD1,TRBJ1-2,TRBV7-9,CASSRSGGYGYTF
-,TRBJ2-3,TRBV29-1,CSVDEGTDTQYF
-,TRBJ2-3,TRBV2,CASIRLVGDTDTQYF
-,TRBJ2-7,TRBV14,CASSQESSSSYEQYF
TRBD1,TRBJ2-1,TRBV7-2,CASSSSRDREQFF
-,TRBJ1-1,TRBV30,CAWSVGLRGTEAFF
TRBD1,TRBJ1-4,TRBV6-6,CASRLDRGNEKLFF
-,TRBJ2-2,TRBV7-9,CASSLDGTYTGELFF
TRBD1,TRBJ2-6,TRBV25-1,CASSERGRTGANVLTF
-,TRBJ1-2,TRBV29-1,CSVDREGQGDGYTF
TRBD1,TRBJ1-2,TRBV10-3,CAISGQGDNYGYTF
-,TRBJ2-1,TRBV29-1,CSVEEWAAGNEQFF
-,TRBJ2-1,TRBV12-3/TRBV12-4,CASSLNSRSEQFF
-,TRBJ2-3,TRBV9,CASSGGSGIADTQYF
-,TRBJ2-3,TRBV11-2,CASSLSVIRSPQYF
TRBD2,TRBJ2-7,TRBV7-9,CASSLAGTNEQYF